A single sample gave rise to the 9 T cell receptor beta chains below, sequenced in a study of T cell responses to AZD1222 COVID-19 vaccine. Measured with immunoSEQ multiplex PCR; TCRdb has only the in-frame clones, and not every one. The table includes around 65,000 clones, 81% detected once. The starting material was peripheral blood, obtained 28 days after the second AZD1222 dose. These receptors were collected from an adult who received the AZD1222 COVID-19 vaccine.

The chain carries TRBV18 and TRBJ2-7, with 7 bases lining up with TRBD1. Germline assignment: CDR1 KGHSH and CDR2 LQKENI. Trimming removed 3 bases from V and 3 bases from J; junction bases left unmatched: 2. The CDR3 has 13 residues. This CDR3 is CASSPGQDYEQYF. The CDR3 DNA reads TGTGCCAGCTCACCCGGACAGGACTACGAGCAGTACTTC. Full variable domain (outside the CDR3, taken from reference TRBV18 and TRBJ2-7): NAGVMQNPRHLVRRRGQEARLRCSPMKGHSHVYWYRQLPEEGLKFMVYLQKENIIDESGMPKERFSAEFPKEGPSILRIQQVVRGDSAAYFCASSPGQDYEQYFGPGTRLTVT.

The chain is built from TRBV6-2 or TRBV6-3 and TRBJ2-2, with no clear D. The CDR3 has 16 residues. CDR1 MNHEY and CDR2 SVGEGT come from the germline V gene. Trimming left V 2 bases short and J 1 base short, with 11 bases between. The CDR3 spells CASSYRRTRNTGELFF. CDR3 bases: TGTGCCAGCAGTTACCGGCGGACGAGGAACACCGGGGAGCTGTTTTTT.

This chain connects TRBV7-2 to TRBJ1-5; 10 bases align to TRBD1. Germline V gene sequence: CDR1 SGHTA, CDR2 FQGNSA. CDR3 length equals 15 residues. The J segment lost 6 bases and the V segment lost 7 bases, leaving 9 bases of the junction unmatched. The CDR3 spells CASNLGQGRAQPQHF. CDR3 coding DNA: TGTGCCAGCAATTTGGGACAGGGGAGGGCTCAGCCCCAGCATTTT.

V is TRBV10-3 and J is TRBJ1-1; D remains ambiguous. V lost 6 bases and J 5 bases, leaving 16 bases between the germline ends. Germline values: CDR1 ENHRY, CDR2 SYGVKD. The CDR3 length is 14 residues. CDR3 coding DNA: TGTGCCATCAGGCCGGACCCGCGGGAAACTGAAGCTTTCTTT. This translates into CAIRPDPRETEAFF.

This clone came up once. V and J are TRBV7-3 and TRBJ1-2; maybe TRBD1 (5 bases). In germline, CDR1 is SGHTA, CDR2 FQGTGA. Trimming removed 2 bases at V and 1 base at J, with 8 bases between. CDR3 length equals 14 residues. The DNA of the CDR3 is TGTGCCAGCAGCTTATCGGGGGATAACTATGGCTACACCTTC. The encoded protein is CASSLSGDNYGYTF.

The chain joins TRBV25-1 to TRBJ1-2, with D unclear. Germline-derived CDR1 and CDR2 are MGHDK and SYGVNS. The CDR3 extends over 13 amino acids. Trimming left V 8 bases short and J 6 bases short, with 16 bases between. The CDR3 sequence: CASSPAGWNGYTF. As DNA, the CDR3 is TGTGCCAGCTCCCCGGCGGGTTGGAATGGCTACACCTTC.

The gene calls are TRBV5-6 and TRBJ2-7, with TRBD1 matching 8 bases. This CDR3 contains 14 residues. Per the germline V gene, CDR1 is SGHDT and CDR2 is YYEEEE. The V gene end was trimmed by 5 bases and the J gene end by 4 bases; junction bases not matched to a gene: 8. This CDR3 is CASSWTGRQYEQYF. For the CDR3, the DNA is TGTGCCAGCAGTTGGACAGGGAGACAATACGAGCAGTACTTC.

The J gene is TRBJ2-7, the V gene TRBV7-8; 7 bases agree with TRBD1. There are 15 residues in the CDR3. The germline V gene encodes CDR1 SGHVS and CDR2 FQNEAQ. J was trimmed by 2 bases and V by 5 bases; bases with no gene match: 9. CDR3 sequence: CASSPQNRGPYEQYF. The CDR3 coding sequence is TGTGCCAGCAGCCCCCAGAACAGGGGACCCTACGAGCAGTACTTC.

This rearrangement joins TRBV2 to TRBJ1-2; TRBD1 aligns across 7 bases. Unmatched junction bases numbered 0, after V lost 4 bases and J lost 4 bases. Germline loops: CDR1 SNHLY, CDR2 FYNNEI. CDR3 size: 12 residues. CDR3 sequence reads: CASSGDSYGYTF. For the CDR3, the DNA is TGTGCCAGCAGTGGGGACAGCTATGGCTACACCTTC.